The rows below give T cell receptor beta chains drawn from one sample of a study of cytomegalovirus exposure and HLA in healthy donors. This table comes from immunoSEQ multiplex PCR, and its TCRdb copy is limited to in-frame clones, with some not included. The sample includes roughly 150,000 clones, 70% to 90% of them seen just once. Sequenced material: PBMCs. The receptor source for this set is a man aged 25-45 years in good health and CMV-seropositive. Each CDR3 is given with its conserved first and last residue. Each record gives: J gene, CDR3 length, clone size, V gene, D gene, CDR3 protein, CDR3 DNA. D genes are given only for firm matches. Clone size is given for some rows only: seen once, a few or many times, or a class if the clone is expanded.

J gene: TRBJ2-2
CDR3 length: 15
clone size: -
V gene: TRBV9
D gene: -
CDR3 protein: CASGVSRTHTGELFF
CDR3 DNA: TGTGCCAGCGGCGTATCTAGGACTCACACCGGGGAGCTGTTTTTT

J gene: TRBJ1-1
CDR3 length: 13
clone size: -
V gene: TRBV2
D gene: TRBD1
CDR3 protein: CASGGQSNTEAFF
CDR3 DNA: TGTGCCAGCGGGGGACAGTCGAACACTGAAGCTTTCTTT

J gene: TRBJ2-3
CDR3 length: 16
clone size: -
V gene: TRBV6-4
D gene: TRBD2
CDR3 protein: CASSATSGTTTDTQYF
CDR3 DNA: TGTGCCAGCAGTGCGACTAGCGGGACCACCACAGATACGCAGTATTTT

J gene: TRBJ1-4
CDR3 length: 13
clone size: -
V gene: TRBV7-9
D gene: TRBD1
CDR3 protein: CASSAGQVEKLFF
CDR3 DNA: TGTGCCAGCAGCGCCGGACAGGTTGAAAAACTGTTTTTT

J gene: TRBJ1-2
CDR3 length: 16
clone size: once
V gene: TRBV19
D gene: -
CDR3 protein: CASVPGGSGTNYGYTF
CDR3 DNA: TGTGCCAGTGTCCCGGGGGGATCCGGGACTAACTATGGCTACACCTTC

J gene: TRBJ2-1
CDR3 length: 11
clone size: -
V gene: TRBV20-1
D gene: -
CDR3 protein: CSARSGNEQFF
CDR3 DNA: TGCAGTGCTCGTAGCGGAAATGAGCAGTTCTTC

J gene: TRBJ2-2
CDR3 length: 14
clone size: -
V gene: TRBV27
D gene: -
CDR3 protein: CASSLRANTGELFF
CDR3 DNA: TGTGCCAGCAGCCTGCGGGCGAACACCGGGGAGCTGTTTTTT

J gene: TRBJ2-5
CDR3 length: 17
clone size: -
V gene: TRBV5-1
D gene: TRBD1
CDR3 protein: CASSPRDRAIGKETQYF
CDR3 DNA: TGCGCCAGCAGCCCCCGGGACAGGGCTATTGGGAAAGAGACCCAGTACTTC

J gene: TRBJ1-1
CDR3 length: 14
clone size: -
V gene: TRBV6-1
D gene: -
CDR3 protein: CASRDGGLNTEAFF
CDR3 DNA: TGTGCCAGCAGGGACGGGGGATTGAACACTGAAGCTTTCTTT

J gene: TRBJ2-5
CDR3 length: 17
clone size: -
V gene: TRBV7-2
D gene: TRBD1
CDR3 protein: CASSTSSGPGQSNTQYF
CDR3 DNA: TGTGCCAGCAGCACCTCATCGGGACCGGGACAGTCAAACACCCAGTACTTC

J gene: TRBJ2-1
CDR3 length: 14
clone size: -
V gene: TRBV19
D gene: -
CDR3 protein: CASNPGGAYNEQFF
CDR3 DNA: TGTGCCAGTAACCCCGGCGGGGCGTACAATGAGCAGTTCTTC

J gene: TRBJ2-7
CDR3 length: 14
clone size: -
V gene: TRBV2
D gene: -
CDR3 protein: CASSEISRGGEQYF
CDR3 DNA: TGTGCCAGCAGTGAAATAAGTCGAGGGGGCGAGCAGTACTTC

J gene: TRBJ2-1
CDR3 length: 15
clone size: -
V gene: TRBV7-3
D gene: -
CDR3 protein: CASSFLDYRDNEQFF
CDR3 DNA: TGTGCCAGCAGCTTTTTGGACTACCGCGACAATGAGCAGTTCTTC

J gene: TRBJ2-1
CDR3 length: 13
clone size: -
V gene: TRBV29-1
D gene: -
CDR3 protein: CSVERDSDNEQFF
CDR3 DNA: TGCAGCGTTGAAAGGGACTCAGACAATGAGCAGTTCTTC

J gene: TRBJ2-3
CDR3 length: 15
clone size: -
V gene: TRBV4-2
D gene: TRBD2
CDR3 protein: CASSKGLADSDTQYF
CDR3 DNA: TGTGCCAGCAGCAAAGGACTAGCGGACTCAGATACGCAGTATTTT

J gene: TRBJ2-2
CDR3 length: 19
clone size: once
V gene: TRBV5-5
D gene: TRBD2
CDR3 protein: CASSSLRSGRAEITGELFF
CDR3 DNA: TGTGCCAGCAGCTCCCTCAGGAGCGGGAGGGCCGAGATAACCGGGGAGCTGTTTTTT

J gene: TRBJ2-7
CDR3 length: 15
clone size: -
V gene: TRBV27
D gene: -
CDR3 protein: CASSLSQGNSYEQYF
CDR3 DNA: TGTGCCAGCAGTTTATCGCAGGGAAACTCCTACGAGCAGTACTTC

J gene: TRBJ2-7
CDR3 length: 15
clone size: -
V gene: TRBV9
D gene: TRBD2
CDR3 protein: CASSATSGLSYEQYF
CDR3 DNA: TGTGCCAGCAGCGCGACTAGCGGGCTTTCCTACGAGCAGTACTTC

J gene: TRBJ1-4
CDR3 length: 14
clone size: few
V gene: TRBV7-2
D gene: -
CDR3 protein: CASSPHGSFEKLFF
CDR3 DNA: TGTGCCAGCAGCCCCCACGGGAGCTTTGAAAAACTGTTTTTT

J gene: TRBJ2-3
CDR3 length: 15
clone size: -
V gene: TRBV5-1
D gene: -
CDR3 protein: CASSLVSTSTDTQYF
CDR3 DNA: TGCGCCAGCAGCTTGGTTAGTACTAGCACAGATACGCAGTATTTT

J gene: TRBJ2-1
CDR3 length: 14
clone size: -
V gene: TRBV6-6
D gene: TRBD2
CDR3 protein: CASIGAGGPNEQFF
CDR3 DNA: TGTGCCAGCATAGGAGCGGGAGGACCCAATGAGCAGTTCTTC

J gene: TRBJ2-7
CDR3 length: 15
clone size: -
V gene: TRBV7-2
D gene: -
CDR3 protein: CASSPRLILSYEQYF
CDR3 DNA: TGTGCCAGCAGCCCCAGACTCATCCTCTCCTACGAGCAGTACTTC

J gene: TRBJ2-1
CDR3 length: 15
clone size: -
V gene: TRBV6-1
D gene: TRBD2
CDR3 protein: CASTPGLAGLNEQFF
CDR3 DNA: TGTGCCAGCACCCCGGGACTAGCGGGTCTCAATGAGCAGTTCTTC

J gene: TRBJ1-5
CDR3 length: 17
clone size: -
V gene: TRBV30
D gene: -
CDR3 protein: CAWSGKMTEYSNQPQHF
CDR3 DNA: TGTGCCTGGAGTGGGAAAATGACAGAATATAGCAATCAGCCCCAGCATTTT

J gene: TRBJ2-1
CDR3 length: 14
clone size: -
V gene: TRBV5-1
D gene: -
CDR3 protein: CASSFTGNPNEQFF
CDR3 DNA: TGCGCCAGCAGCTTTACAGGGAACCCCAATGAGCAGTTCTTC

J gene: TRBJ1-2
CDR3 length: 13
clone size: -
V gene: TRBV4-3
D gene: -
CDR3 protein: CASSQEAAHGYTF
CDR3 DNA: TGCGCCAGCAGCCAGGAGGCGGCGCATGGCTACACCTTC

J gene: TRBJ2-1
CDR3 length: 15
clone size: once
V gene: TRBV7-3
D gene: TRBD2
CDR3 protein: CASSTSGNVYDEQFF
CDR3 DNA: TGTGCCAGCAGCACAAGCGGGAACGTTTATGATGAGCAGTTCTTC

J gene: TRBJ2-7
CDR3 length: 13
clone size: -
V gene: TRBV29-1
D gene: TRBD1
CDR3 protein: CSGLKGQGTEQYF
CDR3 DNA: TGCAGCGGGCTAAAGGGACAGGGGACCGAGCAGTACTTC

J gene: TRBJ1-6
CDR3 length: 15
clone size: -
V gene: TRBV4-3
D gene: -
CDR3 protein: CASSQDREMGSPLHF
CDR3 DNA: TGCGCCAGCAGCCAAGATCGGGAGATGGGGTCACCCCTCCACTTT

J gene: TRBJ2-6
CDR3 length: 17
clone size: -
V gene: TRBV7-9
D gene: TRBD1
CDR3 protein: CASSLGGPLSGANVLTF
CDR3 DNA: TGTGCCAGCAGCCTAGGGGGCCCTCTCTCTGGGGCCAACGTCCTGACTTTC

J gene: TRBJ2-7
CDR3 length: 15
clone size: -
V gene: TRBV11-1
D gene: TRBD1
CDR3 protein: CASSSVRDRAYEQYF
CDR3 DNA: TGTGCCAGCAGCTCCGTCCGGGACAGAGCCTACGAGCAGTACTTC

J gene: TRBJ1-4
CDR3 length: 14
clone size: -
V gene: TRBV10-1
D gene: TRBD1
CDR3 protein: CASPRGQGNEKLFF
CDR3 DNA: TGCGCCAGCCCCCGAGGACAGGGAAACGAAAAACTGTTTTTT

J gene: TRBJ2-2
CDR3 length: 18
clone size: -
V gene: TRBV7-6
D gene: TRBD2
CDR3 protein: CASSYPSGRGLDTGELFF
CDR3 DNA: TGTGCCAGCAGCTACCCTAGCGGGAGAGGGCTGGACACCGGGGAGCTGTTTTTT

J gene: TRBJ2-1
CDR3 length: 12
clone size: -
V gene: TRBV7-9
D gene: -
CDR3 protein: CSSSFSPSEQFF
CDR3 DNA: TGTTCCAGCAGCTTTAGTCCGAGTGAGCAGTTCTTC

J gene: TRBJ2-7
CDR3 length: 16
clone size: -
V gene: TRBV7-9
D gene: -
CDR3 protein: CSSSSTGLTFSYEQYF
CDR3 DNA: TGTTCCAGCAGCTCGACAGGCTTAACGTTCTCCTACGAGCAGTACTTC

J gene: TRBJ1-1
CDR3 length: 13
clone size: -
V gene: TRBV5-6
D gene: -
CDR3 protein: CASSLAETGGAFF
CDR3 DNA: TGTGCCAGCAGCTTGGCTGAAACCGGTGGAGCTTTCTTT

J gene: TRBJ2-3
CDR3 length: 13
clone size: -
V gene: TRBV7-2
D gene: TRBD1
CDR3 protein: CASSLDRGDTQYF
CDR3 DNA: TGTGCCAGCAGCCTTGACAGGGGTGATACGCAGTATTTT

J gene: TRBJ2-2
CDR3 length: 15
clone size: -
V gene: TRBV18
D gene: -
CDR3 protein: CASSPGAGNTGELFF
CDR3 DNA: TGTGCCAGCTCACCTGGGGCAGGGAACACCGGGGAGCTGTTTTTT

J gene: TRBJ2-7
CDR3 length: 13
clone size: -
V gene: TRBV29-1
D gene: TRBD1
CDR3 protein: CSVLDRGGYEQYF
CDR3 DNA: TGCAGCGTTCTGGACAGGGGAGGCTACGAGCAGTACTTC

J gene: TRBJ1-1
CDR3 length: 15
clone size: -
V gene: TRBV11-2
D gene: -
CDR3 protein: CASSNGGGWNTEAFF
CDR3 DNA: TGTGCCAGCAGCAACGGGGGAGGTTGGAACACTGAAGCTTTCTTT

J gene: TRBJ2-3
CDR3 length: 15
clone size: -
V gene: TRBV28
D gene: TRBD2
CDR3 protein: CASSFFLAESDTQYF
CDR3 DNA: TGTGCCAGCAGTTTTTTTCTAGCGGAGTCAGATACGCAGTATTTT

J gene: TRBJ1-5
CDR3 length: 14
clone size: few
V gene: TRBV7-9
D gene: -
CDR3 protein: CASSLTGGNQPQHF
CDR3 DNA: TGTGCCAGCAGCTTAACGGGAGGCAATCAGCCCCAGCATTTT

J gene: TRBJ1-4
CDR3 length: 16
clone size: few
V gene: TRBV19
D gene: -
CDR3 protein: CASSISSPKPWEKLFF
CDR3 DNA: TGTGCCAGTAGTATATCGTCCCCGAAGCCTTGGGAAAAACTGTTTTTT

J gene: TRBJ2-5
CDR3 length: 14
clone size: -
V gene: TRBV18
D gene: -
CDR3 protein: CASSPTGQRETQYF
CDR3 DNA: TGTGCCAGCTCACCCACGGGACAAAGAGAGACCCAGTACTTC

J gene: TRBJ2-2
CDR3 length: 14
clone size: -
V gene: TRBV5-1
D gene: -
CDR3 protein: CASSSLGQGGELFF
CDR3 DNA: TGCGCCAGCAGCTCCTTGGGGCAAGGGGGGGAGCTGTTTTTT

J gene: TRBJ2-1
CDR3 length: 14
clone size: -
V gene: TRBV4-1
D gene: TRBD2
CDR3 protein: CASSREGSHNEQFF
CDR3 DNA: TGCGCCAGCAGCCGGGAGGGTAGCCACAATGAGCAGTTCTTC

J gene: TRBJ1-1
CDR3 length: 12
clone size: -
V gene: TRBV18
D gene: -
CDR3 protein: CASSPTLTEAFF
CDR3 DNA: TGTGCCAGCTCACCAACACTAACAGAAGCTTTCTTT

J gene: TRBJ2-1
CDR3 length: 14
clone size: -
V gene: TRBV7-8
D gene: -
CDR3 protein: CASSLVSPYNEQFF
CDR3 DNA: TGTGCCAGCAGCTTAGTCTCTCCTTACAATGAGCAGTTCTTC

J gene: TRBJ2-1
CDR3 length: 14
clone size: -
V gene: TRBV7-3
D gene: TRBD2
CDR3 protein: CASTVSGTGNEQFF
CDR3 DNA: TGTGCCAGCACCGTTAGCGGGACGGGCAATGAGCAGTTCTTC

J gene: TRBJ2-7
CDR3 length: 14
clone size: -
V gene: TRBV5-4
D gene: TRBD2
CDR3 protein: CASSVTSGTYEQYF
CDR3 DNA: TGTGCCAGCAGCGTTACTAGCGGGACCTACGAGCAGTACTTC

J gene: TRBJ1-4
CDR3 length: 13
clone size: -
V gene: TRBV7-2
D gene: TRBD1
CDR3 protein: CASSLYRGEKLFF
CDR3 DNA: TGTGCCAGCAGCTTGTACAGGGGGGAAAAACTGTTTTTT

J gene: TRBJ1-1
CDR3 length: 15
clone size: -
V gene: TRBV6-5
D gene: -
CDR3 protein: CASSYSIGGNTEAFF
CDR3 DNA: TGTGCCAGCAGTTACTCGATCGGGGGGAACACTGAAGCTTTCTTT